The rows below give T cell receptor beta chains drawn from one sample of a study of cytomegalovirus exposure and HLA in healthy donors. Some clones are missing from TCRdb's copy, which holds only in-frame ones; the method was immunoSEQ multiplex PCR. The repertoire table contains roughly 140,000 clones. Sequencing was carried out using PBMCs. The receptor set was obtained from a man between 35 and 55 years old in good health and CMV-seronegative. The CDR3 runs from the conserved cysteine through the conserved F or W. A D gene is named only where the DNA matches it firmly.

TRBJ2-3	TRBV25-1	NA	TGTGCCAGCAGTGAATGGGTGGGGGGTACAGATACGCAGTATTTT	CASSEWVGGTDTQYF
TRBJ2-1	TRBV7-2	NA	TGTGCCAGCACTCCTCAGGGAATCAATGAGCAGTTCTTC	CASTPQGINEQFF
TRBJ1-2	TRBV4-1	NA	TGCGCCAGCAGCCAAGCGGAGGGTTCCCGCTATGGCTACACCTTC	CASSQAEGSRYGYTF
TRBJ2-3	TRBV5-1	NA	TGCGCCAGCAGCAAACCCGGAGGTAGCAGAGGGTTAGGCACAGATACGCAGTATTTT	CASSKPGGSRGLGTDTQYF
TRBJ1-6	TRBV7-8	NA	TGTGCCAGCAGCTTAGTACGGGAAAGGTCACCCCTCCACTTT	CASSLVRERSPLHF
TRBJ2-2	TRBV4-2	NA	TGTGCCAGCAGCCAAGATCGGGGGACTAACACCGGGGAGCTGTTTTTT	CASSQDRGTNTGELFF
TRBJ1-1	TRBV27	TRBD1	TGTGCCAGCAACCCAGGGGGACAGGGCCCTGAAGCTTTCTTT	CASNPGGQGPEAFF
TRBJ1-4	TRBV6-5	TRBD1	TGTGCCAGCAGCCCGGGACAGGGGCGGGAAAAACTGTTTTTT	CASSPGQGREKLFF
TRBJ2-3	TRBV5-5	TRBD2	TGTGCCAGCAGCCCGGGACTAGCGGGGGCAGATACGCAGTATTTT	CASSPGLAGADTQYF
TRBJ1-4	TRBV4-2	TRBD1	TGTGCCAGCAGCCAAGGGACAGGGTACGAAAAACTGTTTTTT	CASSQGTGYEKLFF
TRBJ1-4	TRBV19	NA	TGTGCCAGTAGTACGAAACAGGGTGAAAAACTGTTTTTT	CASSTKQGEKLFF
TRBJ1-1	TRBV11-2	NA	TGTGCCAGCAGCTTAGATCTTTCCAGGGGACGTTTCGCCGCTGAAGCTTTCTTT	CASSLDLSRGRFAAEAFF
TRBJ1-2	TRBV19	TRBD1	TGTGCCAGTAGTCCCTCCGTAGGGGGCAATCTCGACTACTATGGCTACACCTTC	CASSPSVGGNLDYYGYTF
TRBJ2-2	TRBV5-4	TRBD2	TGTGCCAGCACTCTGAGCGGGGGGTACACCGGGGAGCTGTTTTTT	CASTLSGGYTGELFF
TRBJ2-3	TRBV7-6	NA	TGTGCCAGCAGCTTACAGACTAGGAACACAGATACGCAGTATTTT	CASSLQTRNTDTQYF
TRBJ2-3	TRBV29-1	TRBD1	TGCAGCGCACGACAGGGTGCCACAGATACGCAGTATTTT	CSARQGATDTQYF
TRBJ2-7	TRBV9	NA	TGTGCCAGCAGCGGCGGCTCAACGGGGTACGAGCAGTACTTC	CASSGGSTGYEQYF
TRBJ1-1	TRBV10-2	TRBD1	TGCGCCAGCACCCCTGCGGGGACAGGGACTTTCTTT	CASTPAGTGTFF
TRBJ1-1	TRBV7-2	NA	TGTGCCAGCAGCTTACCAGGACGGGGGGCAGGGACTGAAGCTTTCTTT	CASSLPGRGAGTEAFF
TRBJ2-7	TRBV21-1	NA	TGTGCCAGCAGTCGGGGACAGGGATCGTCCTACGAGCAGTACTTC	CASSRGQGSSYEQYF
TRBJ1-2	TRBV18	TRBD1	TGTGCCAGCTCACCTGCGGGACAGGTCGGGAATGGCTACACCTTC	CASSPAGQVGNGYTF
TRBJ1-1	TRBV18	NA	TGTGCCAGCTCACCACCTGGGAGTCCGAACACTGAAGCTTTCTTT	CASSPPGSPNTEAFF
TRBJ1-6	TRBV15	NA	TGTGCCACCAGCAGAGAGGGCAGGGGTAATTCACCCCTCCACTTT	CATSREGRGNSPLHF
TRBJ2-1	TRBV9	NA	TGTGCCAGCAGCGTTAGAAATGAGCAGTTCTTC	CASSVRNEQFF
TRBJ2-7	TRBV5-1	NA	TGCGCCAGCAGCTTAGCAGGTACCTACGAGCAGTACTTC	CASSLAGTYEQYF
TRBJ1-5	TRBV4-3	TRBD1	TGCGCCAGCAGCCAAGATAATAGCGCGGACAGGGAGGGCAAAATCTCAGTGGGGCCCCAGCATTTT	CASSQDNSADREGKISVGPQHF
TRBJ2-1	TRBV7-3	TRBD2	TGTGCCAGCAGCTCATCAACTAGCGGGGCTAGCTCCTACAATGAGCAGTTCTTC	CASSSSTSGASSYNEQFF
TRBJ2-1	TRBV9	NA	TGTGCCAGCAGCGTAGATGGACAGTCTTACAATGAGCAGTTCTTC	CASSVDGQSYNEQFF
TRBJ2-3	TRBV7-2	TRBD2	TGTGCCAGCAGCCCCCCCCACCCGGGACTAGCAGGAGATACGCAGTATTTT	CASSPPHPGLAGDTQYF
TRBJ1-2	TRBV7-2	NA	TGTGCCAGCAGCCCGACAGCCAACTATGGCTACACCTTC	CASSPTANYGYTF
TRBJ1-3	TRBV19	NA	TGTGCCTCCAGGACAGACTCTGGAAACACCATATATTTT	CASRTDSGNTIYF
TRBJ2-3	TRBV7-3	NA	TGTGCCAGCAGCTTAACCCGGACTGGGACTAGCACAGATACGCAGTATTTT	CASSLTRTGTSTDTQYF
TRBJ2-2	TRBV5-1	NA	TGCGCCAGCAGCTTGGCCCAAGGAGGGGGGGGCTACACCGGGGAGCTGTTTTTT	CASSLAQGGGGYTGELFF
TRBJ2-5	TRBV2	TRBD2	TGTGCCAGCAGTAAGACTAGCGGGAGGCAAGAGACCCAGTACTTC	CASSKTSGRQETQYF
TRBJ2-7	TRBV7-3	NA	TGTGCCAGCAGCTTAACCTCAACCGGACTCCACTACGAGCAGTACTTC	CASSLTSTGLHYEQYF
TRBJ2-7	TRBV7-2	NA	TGTGCCAGCAGCTTAGTTAGCTCTAGCGCCTCCGAGCAGTACTTC	CASSLVSSSASEQYF
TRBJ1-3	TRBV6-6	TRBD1	TGTGCCAGCAGAGCTACTACAGGGGATGAGGGAAACACCATATATTTT	CASRATTGDEGNTIYF
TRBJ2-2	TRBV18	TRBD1	TGTGCCAGCTCAACACCGGGACAGGTAGTGACCGGGGAGCTGTTTTTT	CASSTPGQVVTGELFF
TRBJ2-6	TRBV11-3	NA	TGTGCCAGCAGGGGCCGGGGAGCCAACGTCCTGACTTTC	CASRGRGANVLTF
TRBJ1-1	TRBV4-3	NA	TGCGCCAGCAGCCAAGTTCGGGGTAGCACTGAAGCTTTCTTT	CASSQVRGSTEAFF
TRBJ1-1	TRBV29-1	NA	TGCAGCGTTGGTATTTTAGGGGCTGAAGCTTTCTTT	CSVGILGAEAFF
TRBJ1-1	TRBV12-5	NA	TGTGCTAGTGGTTTGGTACTAGGTAGCACTGAAGCTTTCTTT	CASGLVLGSTEAFF
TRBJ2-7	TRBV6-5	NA	TGTGCCAGCAGTCCCCGGGAGAAATACGAGCAGTACTTC	CASSPREKYEQYF
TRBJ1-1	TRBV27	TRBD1	TGTGCCAGCAGCCAGGAAGGGACAGGGAACACTGAAGCTTTCTTT	CASSQEGTGNTEAFF
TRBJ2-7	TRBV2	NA	TGTGCCAGCAGCTTTATTTACGAGCAGTACTTC	CASSFIYEQYF
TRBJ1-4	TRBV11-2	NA	TGTGCCAGCAGCCGCGGACAGCGTAATGAAAAACTGTTTTTT	CASSRGQRNEKLFF
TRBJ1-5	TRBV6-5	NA	TGTGCCAGCGGGAGGGCAAGCAATCAGCCCCAGCATTTT	CASGRASNQPQHF
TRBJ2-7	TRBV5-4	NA	TGTGCCAGCAGCTTGTACGGGTCCTACGAGCAGTACTTC	CASSLYGSYEQYF
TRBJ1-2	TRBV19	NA	TGTGCCAGTAGTCAGTCCTGGACACATAACTATGGCTACACCTTC	CASSQSWTHNYGYTF
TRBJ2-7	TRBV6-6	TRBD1	TGTGCCAGCAGAGAGGGGACAGGGGGCTACGAGCAGTACTTC	CASREGTGGYEQYF
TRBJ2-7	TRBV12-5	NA	TGTGCTAGTGGTTTGGTACGGGTGATAGACGAGCAGTACTTC	CASGLVRVIDEQYF
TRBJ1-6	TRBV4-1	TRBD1	TGCGCCAGCAGCCAGGAGACAGGGCGGACTTCACCCCTCCACTTT	CASSQETGRTSPLHF
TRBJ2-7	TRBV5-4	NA	TGTGCCAGCAGCTTGCCTAAGTCGGGTGAGCAGTACTTC	CASSLPKSGEQYF
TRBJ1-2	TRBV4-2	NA	TGTGCCAGCAGCCAAGGTGGGGGGGATGGCTACACCTTC	CASSQGGGDGYTF